This T cell receptor beta chain was documented in a study of cytomegalovirus exposure and HLA in healthy donors. Trimming took 2 bases from V and 6 from J, leaving 13 bases between them. Germline-derived CDR1 and CDR2 are LGHNT and FRNRAP. The CDR3 has 14 amino acids. Notes on the study in general: One variant, a missense change in DCLRE1C, was linked in a later analysis to TCR beta V- and J-gene trimming. Many donors shared some public TCRs, even though most TCR sequences were rare. According to reports, the classifier identified cytomegalovirus status with high specificity and sensitivity.

Remarks on this clone: As yet, its antigen is unknown.

With 60 Vbeta and 13 Jbeta primers, the PCR was carried out. This table comes from immunoSEQ multiplex PCR, and its TCRdb copy is limited to in-frame clones, with some not included. Of some 180,000 clones listed, about four fifths were seen once; the top ten hold 1.7%. This TCR was sampled from a woman aged 18-29 years in good health and CMV-seronegative. The specimen sequenced was PBMCs. The gene calls are TRBV12-5 and TRBJ1-1, with D perhaps matching TRBD1 (5 bases). The CDR3 region has the DNA TGTGCTAGTGGTTTGCCCGGGGGGGAGCCTGAAGCTTTCTTT. Translation: CASGLPGGEPEAFF.